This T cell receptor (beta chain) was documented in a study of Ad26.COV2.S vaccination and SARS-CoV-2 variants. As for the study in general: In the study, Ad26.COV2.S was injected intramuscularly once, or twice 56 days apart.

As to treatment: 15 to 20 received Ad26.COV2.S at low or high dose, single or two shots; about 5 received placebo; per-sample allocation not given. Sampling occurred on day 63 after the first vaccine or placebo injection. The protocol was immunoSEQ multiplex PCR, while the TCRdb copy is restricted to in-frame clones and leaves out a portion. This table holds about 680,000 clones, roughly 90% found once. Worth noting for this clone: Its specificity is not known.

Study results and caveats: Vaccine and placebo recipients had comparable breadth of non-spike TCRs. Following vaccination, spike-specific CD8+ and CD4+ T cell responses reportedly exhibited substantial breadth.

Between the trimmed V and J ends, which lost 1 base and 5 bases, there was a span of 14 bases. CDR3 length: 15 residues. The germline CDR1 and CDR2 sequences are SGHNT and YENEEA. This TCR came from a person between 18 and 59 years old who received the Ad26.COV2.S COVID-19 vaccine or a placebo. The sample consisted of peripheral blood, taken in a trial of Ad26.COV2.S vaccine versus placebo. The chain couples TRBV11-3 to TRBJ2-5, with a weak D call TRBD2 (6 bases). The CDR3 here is CASSLGVGGWETQYF. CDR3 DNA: TGTGCCAGCAGCTTAGGCGTAGGAGGGTGGGAGACCCAGTACTTC.